Presented here are 13 T cell receptor beta chains from one specimen sequenced in a study of T cell repertoires in ileal Crohn's disease. The repertoire was sequenced with immunoSEQ multiplex PCR; TCRdb's copy has only in-frame clones and lacks some. Found here are more than 12,000 clones, around 79% of them singletons; the top ten hold 3.5% to 5.5%. Sequenced input: ileal tissue. The receptors shown here come from an adult with Crohn's disease.

The chain uses TRBV7-3 and TRBJ1-6; TRBD1 matches 9 bases. The germline V gene encodes CDR1 SGHTA and CDR2 FQGTGA. V trimming: 3 bases; J trimming: 9 bases; junction bases outside the gene matches: 0. The CDR3 has 13 amino acids. The CDR3, as DNA: TGTGCCAGCAGCTTGGGACAGGGTTCACCCCTCCACTTT. Translation: CASSLGQGSPLHF.

V usage is TRBV14 and J usage is TRBJ1-1; tentatively, D is TRBD1 (6 bases). The CDR3 is 14 residues long. Germline CDR1 is SGHDN and CDR2 is FVKESK. The germline V and J ends were trimmed by 4 bases and 10 bases, with 19 bases remaining between them. The CDR3 reads CASSPAAGTLRAFF. CDR3 DNA sequence: TGTGCCAGCAGCCCGGCTGCCGGGACATTGCGAGCTTTCTTT. The variable domain in full, completed from reference TRBV14 and TRBJ1-1, reads EAGVTQFPSHSVIEKGQTVTLRCDPISGHDNLYWYRRVMGKEIKFLLHFVKESKQDESGMPNNRFLAERTGGTYSTLKVQPAELEDSGVYFCASSPAAGTLRAFFGQGTRLTVV.

A single count supports this clone. This chain links TRBV7-9 with TRBJ2-5; 8 bases agree with TRBD1. The CDR3 is made up of 16 amino acids. Per the germline V gene, CDR1 is SEHNR and CDR2 is FQNEAQ (reference sequence). The ends lost 5 bases at V and 5 bases at J; junction bases unmatched: 13. The CDR3 nucleotides are TGTGCCAGCAGCGAAACCCCCCCAGGGGGCGTGGAGACCCAGTACTTC. Translated, it gives CASSETPPGGVETQYF. Combining the CDR3 with reference TRBV7-9 and TRBJ2-5 gives the whole variable domain DTGVSQNPRHKITKRGQNVTFRCDPISEHNRLYWYRQTLGQGPEFLTYFQNEAQLEKSRLLSDRFSAERPKGSFSTLEIQRTEQGDSAMYLCASSETPPGGVETQYFGPGTRLLVL.

The chain joins TRBV5-1 to TRBJ2-3, with 9 bases lining up with TRBD2. The V gene's germline CDR1 is SGHRS and CDR2 YFSETQ. The CDR3 is made up of 17 amino acids. V lost 0 bases to trimming and J lost 1 base; unmatched junction nucleotides: 6. The CDR3 here is CASSLGGLAGGTDTQYF. CDR3 DNA sequence: TGCGCCAGCAGCTTGGGGGGACTAGCAGGGGGCACAGATACGCAGTATTTT.

This clone was seen only a few times. The V and J genes are TRBV9 and TRBJ2-1; D not resolved. Looked up from germline, CDR1 is SGDLS and CDR2 is YYNGEE. Trimming took off 2 bases at V and 0 bases at J, with 9 bases between the two ends. CDR3 length: 15 residues. CDR3 protein: CASSVEINSYNEQFF. Written as DNA, the CDR3 is TGTGCCAGCAGCGTTGAGATTAACTCCTACAATGAGCAGTTCTTC.

This clone was recorded once. The chain recombines TRBV15 with TRBJ2-2; D is undetermined. The germline CDR1 and CDR2 sequences are LNHNV and YYDKDF (reference sequence). Trimming pared 0 bases from V and 0 bases from J, leaving 5 bases between. The CDR3 spans 15 residues. CDR3 protein: CATSRDHSNTGELFF. The CDR3 bases are TGTGCCACCAGCAGAGATCATTCGAACACCGGGGAGCTGTTTTTT.

The chain has TRBV30 and TRBJ2-5, with D maybe TRBD1 (5 bases). The V and J ends lost 2 bases and 3 bases respectively, with 10 bases between them. This CDR3 is 13 amino acids long. Germline V gives CDR1 GTSNPN, CDR2 SVGIG (reference sequence). The CDR3 region has the DNA TGTGCCTGGAGTACAAGGGGCAAAGAGACCCAGTACTTC. As protein: CAWSTRGKETQYF. Full variable domain (outside the CDR3, taken from reference TRBV30 and TRBJ2-5): SQTIHQWPATLVQPVGSPLSLECTVEGTSNPNLYWYRQAAGRGLQLLFYSVGIGQISSEVPQNLSASRPQDRQFILSSKKLLLSDSGFYLCAWSTRGKETQYFGPGTRLLVL.

This chain's CDR3 is CASSSPPRDRALNEQFF. The CDR3 nucleotides are TGTGCCAGCAGCTCCCCCCCCCGGGACAGGGCTCTCAATGAGCAGTTCTTC. The genes are TRBV5-4 and TRBJ2-1, with TRBD1 matching 9 bases. Germline V gene data show CDR1 as SGHNT and CDR2 as YYREEE (reference sequence). Trimming removed 3 bases from V and 6 bases from J; junction bases left unmatched: 13. The CDR3 runs 17 residues.

The chain combines TRBV7-6 with TRBJ2-2, with TRBD2 matching over 10 bases. Germline loops: CDR1 SGHVS, CDR2 FNYEAQ. Trimming at V came to 3 bases and at J to 4 bases, leaving 2 bases not matched to a gene. The CDR3 runs to 15 residues. This chain's CDR3 is CASSFGLAATGELFF. The CDR3 DNA reads as TGTGCCAGCAGCTTCGGACTAGCGGCCACCGGGGAGCTGTTTTTT.

J is TRBJ2-1 and V is TRBV6-4, with D possibly matching TRBD1 (6 bases). Germline-derived CDR1 and CDR2 are MRHNA and SNTAGT. V was pared by 6 bases and J by 7 bases, with 10 bases between. The CDR3 is 12 residues long. CDR3 amino acids: CASSTGKNEQFF. The CDR3 bases are TGTGCCAGCAGCACAGGGAAGAATGAGCAGTTCTTC.

By sample fraction, this clone is medium-sized. The rearrangement joins TRBV30 to TRBJ1-6; D not certain. CDR3 size: 14 residues. V lost 0 bases and J lost 6, with 9 bases in between. Germline CDR1 and CDR2: GTSNPN and SVGIG (reference sequence). DNA for the CDR3: TGTGCCTGGAGTGTGAGTTTTGGTAATTCACCCCTCCACTTT. Residues: CAWSVSFGNSPLHF. The full variable domain, rest sourced from reference TRBV30 and TRBJ1-6, is SQTIHQWPATLVQPVGSPLSLECTVEGTSNPNLYWYRQAAGRGLQLLFYSVGIGQISSEVPQNLSASRPQDRQFILSSKKLLLSDSGFYLCAWSVSFGNSPLHFGNGTRLTVT.

This chain connects TRBV9 to TRBJ2-2; possibly TRBD1 for D (6 bases). V gave up 0 bases and J gave up 0 bases, with 12 bases separating them. Germline CDR1 is SGDLS and CDR2 is YYNGEE. This CDR3 is 17 amino acids long. The CDR3 coding sequence is TGTGCCAGCAGCGTAGTTCCCAGGGGCGCGAACACCGGGGAGCTGTTTTTT. It is translated as CASSVVPRGANTGELFF.

The CDR3 region is CASSEYHSSPTQFF. For the CDR3, the DNA is TGTGCCAGCAGTGAATACCACAGTTCCCCAACCCAGTTCTTC. V is TRBV6-1 and J is TRBJ2-1; D is uncertain. CDR3 size: 14 residues. Per the germline V gene, CDR1 is MNHNS and CDR2 is SASEGT. V was trimmed by 2 bases and J by 13 bases, leaving 18 bases between them.